This T cell receptor (beta chain) was captured by sequencing in a study of neoadjuvant anti-PD-1 for oral cavity cancer. Study overall: Nivolumab at 3 mg/kg was mostly given biweekly, three to four doses, pre-surgery. Findings and caveats of the study: Treg/Th17 ratio rose with pretreatment blood and fell with post-treatment tumor TCRbeta clonality.

This clone was found a few times. Antigen: not known. Time point here: after neoadjuvant nivolumab, at surgical resection. Patients were newly diagnosed with stage II-IVA oral cavity squamous cell carcinoma without prior systemic or radiation treatment. Most tumor samples had roughly 5.2 ug input DNA in two replicates. Repertoires were generated with immunoSEQ multiplex PCR, while TCRdb's copy carries only in-frame clones and drops some. The sample lists some 40,000 clones, roughly two fifths occurring once. V gave up 4 bases and J gave up 2 bases; unmatched junction bases: 6. The length of the CDR3 is 15 residues. Per the germline V gene, CDR1 is SGHNT and CDR2 is YYREEE (reference sequence).

The sequenced sample was tumor tissue, obtained after nivolumab (anti-PD-1) treatment. This receptor was taken from a person between 40 and 85 years old with oral cavity squamous cell carcinoma. The chain couples TRBV5-4 to TRBJ1-2; the match to TRBD1 covers 9 bases. The CDR3 DNA reads TGTGCCAGCAGCCCTGGGACAGGGTCAAACTATGGCTACACCTTC. It codes for CASSPGTGSNYGYTF.